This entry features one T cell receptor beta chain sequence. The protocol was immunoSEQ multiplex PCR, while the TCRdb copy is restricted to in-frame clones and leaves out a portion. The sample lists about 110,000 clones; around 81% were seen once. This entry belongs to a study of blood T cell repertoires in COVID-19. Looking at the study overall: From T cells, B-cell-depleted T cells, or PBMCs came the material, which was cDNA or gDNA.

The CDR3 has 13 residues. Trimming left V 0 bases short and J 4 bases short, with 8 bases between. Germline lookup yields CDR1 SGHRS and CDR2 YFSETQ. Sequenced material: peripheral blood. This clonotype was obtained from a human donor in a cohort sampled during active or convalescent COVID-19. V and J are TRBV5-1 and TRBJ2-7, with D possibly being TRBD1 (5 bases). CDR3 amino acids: CASSLADRYEQYF. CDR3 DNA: TGCGCCAGCAGCTTGGCAGACAGATACGAGCAGTACTTC.